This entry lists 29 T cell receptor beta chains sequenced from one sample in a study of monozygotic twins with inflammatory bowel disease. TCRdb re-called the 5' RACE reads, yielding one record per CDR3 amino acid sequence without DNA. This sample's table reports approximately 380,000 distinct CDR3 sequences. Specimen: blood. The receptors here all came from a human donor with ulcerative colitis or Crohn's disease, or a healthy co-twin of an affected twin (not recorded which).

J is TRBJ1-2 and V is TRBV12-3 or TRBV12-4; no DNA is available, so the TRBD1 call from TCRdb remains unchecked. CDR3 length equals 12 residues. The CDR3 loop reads CASSTGGLGYTF.

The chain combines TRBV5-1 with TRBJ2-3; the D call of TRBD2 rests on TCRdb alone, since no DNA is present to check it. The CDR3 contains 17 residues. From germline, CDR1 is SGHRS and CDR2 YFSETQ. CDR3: CASSLGTLAGGTDTQYF.

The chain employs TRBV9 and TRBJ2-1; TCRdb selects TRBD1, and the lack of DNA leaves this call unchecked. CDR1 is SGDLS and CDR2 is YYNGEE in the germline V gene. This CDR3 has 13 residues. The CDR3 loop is CASSRGQYNEQFF.

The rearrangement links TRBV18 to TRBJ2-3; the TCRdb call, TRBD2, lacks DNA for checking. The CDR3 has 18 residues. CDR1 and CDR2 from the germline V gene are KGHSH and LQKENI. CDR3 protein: CASSPGPRLAGSTDTQYF.

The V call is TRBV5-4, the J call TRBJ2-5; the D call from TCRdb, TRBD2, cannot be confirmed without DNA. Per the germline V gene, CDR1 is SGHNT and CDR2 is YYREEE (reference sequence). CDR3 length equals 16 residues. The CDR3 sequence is CASSSGSGGTQETQYF. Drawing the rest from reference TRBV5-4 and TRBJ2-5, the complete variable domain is ETGVTQSPTHLIKTRGQQVTLRCSSQSGHNTVSWYQQALGQGPQFIFQYYREEENGRGNFPPRFSGLQFPNYSSELNVNALELDDSALYLCASSSGSGGTQETQYFGPGTRLLVL.

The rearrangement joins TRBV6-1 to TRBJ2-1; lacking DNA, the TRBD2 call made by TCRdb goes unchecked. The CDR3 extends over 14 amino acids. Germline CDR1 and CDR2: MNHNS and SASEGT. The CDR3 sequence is CASSQQSTNNEQFF.

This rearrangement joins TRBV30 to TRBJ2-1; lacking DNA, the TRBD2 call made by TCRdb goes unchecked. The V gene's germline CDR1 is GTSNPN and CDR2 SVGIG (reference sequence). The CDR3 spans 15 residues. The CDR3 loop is CAWKRGGQSYNEQFF.

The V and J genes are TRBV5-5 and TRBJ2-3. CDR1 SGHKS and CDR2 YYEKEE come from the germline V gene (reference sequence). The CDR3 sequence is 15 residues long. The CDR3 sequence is CASSLGHLGADTQYF.

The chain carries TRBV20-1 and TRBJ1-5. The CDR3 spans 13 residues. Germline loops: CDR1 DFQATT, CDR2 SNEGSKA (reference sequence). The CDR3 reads CSATQDSNQPQHF.

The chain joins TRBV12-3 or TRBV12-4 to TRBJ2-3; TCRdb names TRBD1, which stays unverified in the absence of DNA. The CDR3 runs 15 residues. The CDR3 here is CASSLARTGSSTQYF.

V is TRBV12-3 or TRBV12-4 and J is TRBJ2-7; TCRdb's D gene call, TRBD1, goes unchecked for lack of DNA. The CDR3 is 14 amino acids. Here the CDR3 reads CASSFQGFPYEQYF.

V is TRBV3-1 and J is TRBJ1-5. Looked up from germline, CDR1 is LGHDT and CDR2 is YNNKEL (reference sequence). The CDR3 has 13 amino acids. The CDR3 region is CASSQDHQRAQHF.

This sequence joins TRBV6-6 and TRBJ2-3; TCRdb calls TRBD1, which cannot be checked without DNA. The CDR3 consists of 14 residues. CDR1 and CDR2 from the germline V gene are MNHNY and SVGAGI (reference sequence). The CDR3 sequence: CASSSPTSGQGSSF.

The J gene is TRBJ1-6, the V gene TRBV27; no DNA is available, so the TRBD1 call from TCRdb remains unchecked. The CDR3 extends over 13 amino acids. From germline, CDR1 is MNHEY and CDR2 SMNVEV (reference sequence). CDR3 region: CASSLFRDVPLHF.

Here the CDR3 reads CASSPREDGGNSGANVLTF. The rearrangement joins TRBV19 to TRBJ2-6; TCRdb returns TRBD2, unconfirmable since there is no DNA. The CDR3 has 19 residues. Germline V lookup: CDR1 LNHDA, CDR2 SQIVND (reference sequence). Supplemented by reference TRBV19 and TRBJ2-6, the full variable domain reads DGGITQSPKYLFRKEGQNVTLSCEQNLNHDAMYWYRQDPGQGLRLIYYSQIVNDFQKGDIAEGYSVSREKKESFPLTVTSAQKNPTAFYLCASSPREDGGNSGANVLTFGAGSRLTVL.

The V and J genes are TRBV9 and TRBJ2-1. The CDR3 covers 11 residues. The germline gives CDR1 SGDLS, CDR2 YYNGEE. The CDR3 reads CASSGINEQFF.

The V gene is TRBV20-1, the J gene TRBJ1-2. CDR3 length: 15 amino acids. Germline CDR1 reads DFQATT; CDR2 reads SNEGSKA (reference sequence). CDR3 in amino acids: CSARDKGRGSYGYTF.

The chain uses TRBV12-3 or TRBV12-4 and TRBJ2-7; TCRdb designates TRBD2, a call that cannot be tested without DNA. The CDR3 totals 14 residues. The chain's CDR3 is CASSMDSGSYEQYF.

CDR3 protein: CASSLTGGDGYGYTF. The rearrangement uses TRBV5-1 and TRBJ1-2; TCRdb proposes TRBD1, but this gene call is untestable without DNA. This CDR3 has 15 amino acids. Germline V gene data show CDR1 as SGHRS and CDR2 as YFSETQ. The whole variable domain, remainder taken from reference TRBV5-1 and TRBJ1-2, is KAGVTQTPRYLIKTRGQQVTLSCSPISGHRSVSWYQQTPGQGLQFLFEYFSETQRNKGNFPGRFSGRQFSNSRSEMNVSTLELGDSALYLCASSLTGGDGYGYTFGSGTRLTVV.

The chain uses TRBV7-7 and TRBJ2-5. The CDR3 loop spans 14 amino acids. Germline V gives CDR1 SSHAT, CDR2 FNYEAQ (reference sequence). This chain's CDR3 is CASSLAAGQETQYF.

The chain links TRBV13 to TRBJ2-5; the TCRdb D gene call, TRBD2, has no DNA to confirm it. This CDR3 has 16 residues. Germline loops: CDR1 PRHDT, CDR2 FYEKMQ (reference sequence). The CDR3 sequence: CASSGRLAGVQETQYF.

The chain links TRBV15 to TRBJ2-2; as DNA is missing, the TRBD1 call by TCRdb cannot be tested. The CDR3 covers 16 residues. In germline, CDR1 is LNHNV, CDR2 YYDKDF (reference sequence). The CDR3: CATSRGGAGHTGELFF.

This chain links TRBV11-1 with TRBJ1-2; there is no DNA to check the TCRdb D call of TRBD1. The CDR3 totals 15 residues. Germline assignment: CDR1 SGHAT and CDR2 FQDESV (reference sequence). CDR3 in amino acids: CASSTQLQGYDGYTF.

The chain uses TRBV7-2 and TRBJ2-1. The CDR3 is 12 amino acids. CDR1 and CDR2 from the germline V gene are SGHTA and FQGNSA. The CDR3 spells CASSFRIHEQFF. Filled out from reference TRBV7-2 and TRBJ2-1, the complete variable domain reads GAGVSQSPSNKVTEKGKDVELRCDPISGHTALYWYRQSLGQGLEFLIYFQGNSAPDKSGLPSDRFSAERTGGSVSTLTIQRTQQEDSAVYLCASSFRIHEQFFGPGTRLTVL.

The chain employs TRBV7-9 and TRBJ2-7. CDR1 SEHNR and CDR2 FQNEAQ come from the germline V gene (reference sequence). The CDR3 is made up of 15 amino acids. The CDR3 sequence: CASSLGGVGDYEQYF. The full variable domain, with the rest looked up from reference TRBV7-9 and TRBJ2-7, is DTGVSQNPRHKITKRGQNVTFRCDPISEHNRLYWYRQTLGQGPEFLTYFQNEAQLEKSRLLSDRFSAERPKGSFSTLEIQRTEQGDSAMYLCASSLGGVGDYEQYFGPGTRLTVT.

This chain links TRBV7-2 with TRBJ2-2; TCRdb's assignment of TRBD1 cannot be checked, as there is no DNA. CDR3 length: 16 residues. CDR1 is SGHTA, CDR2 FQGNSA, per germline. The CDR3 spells CASSLFGTANTGELFF.

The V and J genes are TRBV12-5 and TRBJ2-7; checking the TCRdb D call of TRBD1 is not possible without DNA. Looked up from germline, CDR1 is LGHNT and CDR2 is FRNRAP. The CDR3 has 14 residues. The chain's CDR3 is CASGLQGAIDEQYF.

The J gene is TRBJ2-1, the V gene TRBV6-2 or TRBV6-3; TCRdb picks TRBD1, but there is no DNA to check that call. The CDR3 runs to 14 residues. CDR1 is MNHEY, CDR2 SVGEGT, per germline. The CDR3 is CASSTPRDYNEQFF.

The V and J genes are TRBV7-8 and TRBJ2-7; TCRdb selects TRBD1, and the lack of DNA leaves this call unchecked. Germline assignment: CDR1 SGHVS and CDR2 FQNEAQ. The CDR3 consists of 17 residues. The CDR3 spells CASSPSRGDRVTYEQYF.